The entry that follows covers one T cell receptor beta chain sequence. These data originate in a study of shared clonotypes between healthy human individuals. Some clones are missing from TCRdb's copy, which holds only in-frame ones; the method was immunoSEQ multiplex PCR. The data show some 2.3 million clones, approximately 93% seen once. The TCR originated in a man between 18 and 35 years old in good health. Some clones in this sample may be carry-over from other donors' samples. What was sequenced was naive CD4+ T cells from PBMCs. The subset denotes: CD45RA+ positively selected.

The CDR3 DNA sequence: TGTGCCAGCAGTGAAGCCCGCAGGGGGGACCGTGAGACCCAGTACTTC. Encoded protein: CASSEARRGDRETQYF. This chain joins TRBV6-1 and TRBJ2-5; possibly TRBD1 for D (7 bases). Germline assignment: CDR1 MNHNS and CDR2 SASEGT. There are 16 residues in the CDR3. Trimming left V 0 bases short and J 5 bases short, with 16 bases between.